This entry features one TCR beta chain sequence. Time point reported: pretreatment peripheral blood. The data were taken from a study of PD-L1 blockade in urothelial cancer. Study-wide context: A median roughly 140,000 T cells were found in blood samples.

Profiled with immunoSEQ multiplex PCR; TCRdb holds only in-frame clones, not every one. Among roughly 100,000 clones listed, 89% were seen once. CDR1 is SGHTA and CDR2 is FQGNSA in the germline V gene. This CDR3 is built from 12 residues. V lost 8 bases to trimming and J lost 6 bases, with 12 bases between them. The receptor comes from a woman over 75 with urothelial cancer. The chain uses TRBV7-2 and TRBJ2-3; the D gene is possibly TRBD2 (5 bases). The source was PBMCs, collected around atezolizumab (anti-PD-L1) treatment. The CDR3 sequence: CASGSGADTQYF. The CDR3 DNA is TGTGCCAGCGGGAGCGGAGCGGATACGCAGTATTTT.